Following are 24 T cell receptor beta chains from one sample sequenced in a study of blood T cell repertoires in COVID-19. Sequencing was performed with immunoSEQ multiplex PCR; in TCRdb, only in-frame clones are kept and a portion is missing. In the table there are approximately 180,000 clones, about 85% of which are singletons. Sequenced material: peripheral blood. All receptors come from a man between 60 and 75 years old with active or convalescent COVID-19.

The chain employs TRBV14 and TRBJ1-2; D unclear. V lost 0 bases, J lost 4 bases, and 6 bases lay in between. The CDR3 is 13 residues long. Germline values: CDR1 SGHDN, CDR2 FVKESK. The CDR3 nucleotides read TGTGCCAGCAGCCAAGACGAGGGCTATGGCTACACCTTC. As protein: CASSQDEGYGYTF. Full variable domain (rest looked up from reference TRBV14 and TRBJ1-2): EAGVTQFPSHSVIEKGQTVTLRCDPISGHDNLYWYRRVMGKEIKFLLHFVKESKQDESGMPNNRFLAERTGGTYSTLKVQPAELEDSGVYFCASSQDEGYGYTFGSGTRLTVV.

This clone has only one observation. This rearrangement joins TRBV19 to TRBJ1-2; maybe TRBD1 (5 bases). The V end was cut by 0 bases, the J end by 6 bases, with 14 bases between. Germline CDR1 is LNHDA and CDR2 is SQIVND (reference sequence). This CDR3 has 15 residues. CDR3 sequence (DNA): TGTGCCAGTAGTATAGAGGCAGGGCCCGGTAATGGCTACACCTTC. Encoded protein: CASSIEAGPGNGYTF. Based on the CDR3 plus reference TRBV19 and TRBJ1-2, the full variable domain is DGGITQSPKYLFRKEGQNVTLSCEQNLNHDAMYWYRQDPGQGLRLIYYSQIVNDFQKGDIAEGYSVSREKKESFPLTVTSAQKNPTAFYLCASSIEAGPGNGYTFGSGTRLTVV.

The chain's CDR3 is CASSYWTSEAFF. The DNA of the CDR3 is TGTGCCAGCAGTTACTGGACATCTGAAGCTTTCTTT. The chain joins TRBV12-3 or TRBV12-4 to TRBJ1-1; possible D gene TRBD1, 5 bases. The CDR3 is 12 residues long. Trimming cost V 4 bases and J 6 bases, with 9 bases left between them.

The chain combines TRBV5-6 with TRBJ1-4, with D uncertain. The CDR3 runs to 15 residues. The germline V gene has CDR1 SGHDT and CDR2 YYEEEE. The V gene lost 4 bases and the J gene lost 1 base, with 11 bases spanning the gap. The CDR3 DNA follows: TGTGCCAGCAGCCCAAGACACCGAACTAATGAAAAACTGTTTTTT. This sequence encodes CASSPRHRTNEKLFF.

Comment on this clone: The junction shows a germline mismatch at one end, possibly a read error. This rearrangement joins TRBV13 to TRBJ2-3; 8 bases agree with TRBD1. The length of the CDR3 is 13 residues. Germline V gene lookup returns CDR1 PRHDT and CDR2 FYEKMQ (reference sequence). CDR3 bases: TGTGCCAGCAGCGCGGACAGGGTCGATAAGCAGTATTTT. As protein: CASSADRVDKQYF.

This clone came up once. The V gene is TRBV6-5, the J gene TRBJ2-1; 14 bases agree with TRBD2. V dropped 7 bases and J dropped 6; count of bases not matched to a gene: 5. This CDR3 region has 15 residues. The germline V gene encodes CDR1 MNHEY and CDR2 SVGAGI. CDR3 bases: TGTGCCAGCAATGGACTAGCGGGGGGTCCCAATGAGCAGTTCTTC. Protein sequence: CASNGLAGGPNEQFF.

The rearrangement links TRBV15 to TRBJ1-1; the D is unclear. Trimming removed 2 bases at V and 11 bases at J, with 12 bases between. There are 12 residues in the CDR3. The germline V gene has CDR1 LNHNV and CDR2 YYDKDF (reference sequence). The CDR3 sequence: CATSRPRSWAFF. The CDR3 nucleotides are TGTGCCACCAGCAGACCGCGGTCTTGGGCTTTCTTT.

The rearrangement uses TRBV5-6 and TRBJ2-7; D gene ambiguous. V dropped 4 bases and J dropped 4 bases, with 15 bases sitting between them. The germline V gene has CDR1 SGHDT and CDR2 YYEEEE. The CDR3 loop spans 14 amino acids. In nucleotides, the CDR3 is TGTGCCAGCAGCCCCACACTCGACATTTACGAGCAGTACTTC. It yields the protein CASSPTLDIYEQYF.

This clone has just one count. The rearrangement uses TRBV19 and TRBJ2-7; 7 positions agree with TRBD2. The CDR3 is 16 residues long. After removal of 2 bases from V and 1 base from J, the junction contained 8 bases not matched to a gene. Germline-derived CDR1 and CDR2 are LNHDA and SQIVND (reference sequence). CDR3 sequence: CASSISTGEGSYEQYF. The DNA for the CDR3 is TGTGCCAGTAGTATATCTACGGGGGAGGGATCCTACGAGCAGTACTTC.

DNA of the CDR3: TGTGCGACCGGCGGGGGGCTCACTAATGAAAAACTGTTTTTT. Translation: CATGGGLTNEKLFF. The genes are TRBV6-5 and TRBJ1-4, with TRBD1 as a possible D gene (6 bases). The CDR3 is 14 amino acids. Per germline, CDR1 MNHEY and CDR2 SVGAGI.

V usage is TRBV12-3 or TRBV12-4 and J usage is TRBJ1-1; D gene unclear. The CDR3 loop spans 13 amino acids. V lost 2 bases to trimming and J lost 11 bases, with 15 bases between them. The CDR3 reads CASSLTPPGSAFF. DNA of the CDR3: TGTGCCAGCAGTTTAACCCCCCCCGGTAGTGCTTTCTTT.

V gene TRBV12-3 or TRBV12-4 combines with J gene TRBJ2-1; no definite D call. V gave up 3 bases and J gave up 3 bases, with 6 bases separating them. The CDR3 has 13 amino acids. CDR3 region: CASSFGGYNEQFF. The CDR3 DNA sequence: TGTGCCAGCAGTTTCGGTGGCTACAATGAGCAGTTCTTC.

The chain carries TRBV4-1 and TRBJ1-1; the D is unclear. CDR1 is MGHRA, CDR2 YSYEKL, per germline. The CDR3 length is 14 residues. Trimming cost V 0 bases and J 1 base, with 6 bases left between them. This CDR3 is CASSQDAWNTEAFF. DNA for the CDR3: TGCGCCAGCAGCCAAGATGCGTGGAACACTGAAGCTTTCTTT.

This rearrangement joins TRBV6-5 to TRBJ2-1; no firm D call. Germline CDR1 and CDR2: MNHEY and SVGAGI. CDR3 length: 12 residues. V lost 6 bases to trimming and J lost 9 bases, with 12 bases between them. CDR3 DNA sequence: TGTGCCAGCAGCCTTCGGGTAGGTGAGCAGTTCTTC. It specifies CASSLRVGEQFF.

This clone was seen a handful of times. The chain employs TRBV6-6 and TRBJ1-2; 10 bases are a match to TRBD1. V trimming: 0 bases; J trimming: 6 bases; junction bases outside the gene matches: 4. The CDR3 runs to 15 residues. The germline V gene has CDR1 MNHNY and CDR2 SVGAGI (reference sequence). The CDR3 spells CASSYSRTGGDGYTF. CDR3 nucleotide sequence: TGTGCCAGCAGTTACTCGAGGACAGGGGGGGATGGCTACACCTTC.

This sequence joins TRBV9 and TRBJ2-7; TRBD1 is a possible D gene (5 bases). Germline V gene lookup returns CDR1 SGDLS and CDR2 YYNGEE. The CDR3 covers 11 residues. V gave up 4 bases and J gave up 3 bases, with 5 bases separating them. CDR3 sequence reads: CASSQGYEQYF. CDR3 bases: TGTGCCAGCAGCCAGGGCTACGAGCAGTACTTC.

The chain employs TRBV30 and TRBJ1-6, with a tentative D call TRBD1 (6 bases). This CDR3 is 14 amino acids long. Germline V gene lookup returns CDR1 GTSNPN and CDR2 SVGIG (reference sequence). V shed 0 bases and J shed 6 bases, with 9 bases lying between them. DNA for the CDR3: TGTGCCTGGAGTGTGAGGACAGTTAATTCACCCCTCCACTTT. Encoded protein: CAWSVRTVNSPLHF.

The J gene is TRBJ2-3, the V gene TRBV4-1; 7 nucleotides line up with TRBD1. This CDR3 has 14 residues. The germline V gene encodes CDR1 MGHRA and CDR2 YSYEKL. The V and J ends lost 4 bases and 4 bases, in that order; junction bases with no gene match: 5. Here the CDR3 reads CASSLVRGPDTQYF. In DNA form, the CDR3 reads TGCGCCAGCAGCCTAGTAAGGGGGCCAGATACGCAGTATTTT.

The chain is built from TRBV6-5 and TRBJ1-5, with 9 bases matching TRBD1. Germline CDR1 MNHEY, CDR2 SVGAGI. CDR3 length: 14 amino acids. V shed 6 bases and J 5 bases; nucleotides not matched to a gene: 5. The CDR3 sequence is CASSLTGGYQPQHF. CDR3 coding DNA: TGTGCCAGCAGCCTAACAGGGGGCTATCAGCCCCAGCATTTT.

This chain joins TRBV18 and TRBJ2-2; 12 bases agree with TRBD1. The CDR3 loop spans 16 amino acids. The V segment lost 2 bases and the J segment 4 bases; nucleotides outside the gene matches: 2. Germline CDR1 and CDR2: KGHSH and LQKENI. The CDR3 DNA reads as TGTGCCAGCTCACCATTGGGACAGGGGGCCACCGGGGAGCTGTTTTTT. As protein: CASSPLGQGATGELFF. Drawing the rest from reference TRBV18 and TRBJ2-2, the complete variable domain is NAGVMQNPRHLVRRRGQEARLRCSPMKGHSHVYWYRQLPEEGLKFMVYLQKENIIDESGMPKERFSAEFPKEGPSILRIQQVVRGDSAAYFCASSPLGQGATGELFFGEGSRLTVL.

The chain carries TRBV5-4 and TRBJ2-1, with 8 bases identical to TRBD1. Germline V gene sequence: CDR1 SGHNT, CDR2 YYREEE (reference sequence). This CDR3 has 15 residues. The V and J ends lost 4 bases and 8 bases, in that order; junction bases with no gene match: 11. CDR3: CASSTWDRRRDEQFF. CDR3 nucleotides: TGTGCCAGCAGCACCTGGGACAGGAGGAGGGATGAGCAGTTCTTC.

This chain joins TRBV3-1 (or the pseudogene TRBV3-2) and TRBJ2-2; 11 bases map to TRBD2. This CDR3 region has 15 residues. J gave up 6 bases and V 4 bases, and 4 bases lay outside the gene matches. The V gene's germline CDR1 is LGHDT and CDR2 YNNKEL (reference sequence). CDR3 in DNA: TGTGCCAGCAGCCCCTTTAGCGGGGGGGCCGGGGAGCTGTTTTTT. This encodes CASSPFSGGAGELFF.

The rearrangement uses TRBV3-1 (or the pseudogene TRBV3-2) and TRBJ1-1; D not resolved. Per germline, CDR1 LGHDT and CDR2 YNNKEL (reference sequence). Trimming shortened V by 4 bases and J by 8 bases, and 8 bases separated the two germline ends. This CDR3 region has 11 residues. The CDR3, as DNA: TGTGCCAGCAGCCTACAGAGAGAAGCTTTCTTT. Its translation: CASSLQREAFF.

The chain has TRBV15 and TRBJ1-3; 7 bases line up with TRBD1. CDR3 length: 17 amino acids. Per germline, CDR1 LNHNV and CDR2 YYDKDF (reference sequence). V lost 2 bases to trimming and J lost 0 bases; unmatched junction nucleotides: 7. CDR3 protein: CATSRLTGPSSGNTIYF. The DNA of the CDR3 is TGTGCCACCAGCAGATTGACAGGGCCAAGCTCTGGAAACACCATATATTTT.